Below are 9 T cell receptor beta chains sequenced from a single sample in a study of T cell responses to AZD1222 COVID-19 vaccine. TCRdb's table, derived via immunoSEQ multiplex PCR, lists solely in-frame clones and lacks some. The table shows roughly 96,000 clones, with 90% occurring only once. This specimen was peripheral blood, taken on day 0 of AZD1222 vaccination. The receptors stem from an adult in good health.

V and J are TRBV6-5 and TRBJ2-7; possibly TRBD1 for D (6 bases). The CDR3 sequence is 15 residues long. Per germline, CDR1 MNHEY and CDR2 SVGAGI. V lost 5 bases and J 2 bases, leaving 16 bases between the germline ends. The CDR3 sequence: CASSKTGLNTYEQYF. CDR3 bases: TGTGCCAGCAGTAAGACAGGCTTGAATACCTACGAGCAGTACTTC.

V is TRBV28 and J is TRBJ2-5; D not certain. The CDR3 contains 13 residues. Germline V gives CDR1 MDHEN, CDR2 SYDVKM. V was clipped by 2 bases and J by 4 bases, with 8 bases between them. DNA for the CDR3: TGTGCCAGCAGTTTAGGGTCCCCAGAGACCCAGTACTTC. Protein sequence: CASSLGSPETQYF.

The chain uses TRBV28 and TRBJ2-7, with 8 bases fitting TRBD2. The CDR3 length is 12 residues. V was clipped by 5 bases and J by 3 bases; unmatched bases: 0. The germline gives CDR1 MDHEN, CDR2 SYDVKM. The CDR3 is CASSSGSYEQYF. CDR3 DNA sequence: TGTGCCAGCAGTAGCGGGAGCTACGAGCAGTACTTC.

The chain couples TRBV27 to TRBJ1-4; D not certain. This CDR3 has 13 residues. Trimming pared 2 bases from V and 6 bases from J, leaving 7 bases between. Germline V lookup: CDR1 MNHEY, CDR2 SMNVEV (reference sequence). The CDR3 coding sequence is TGTGCCAGCAGTTTAGGAGGTGATGAAAAACTGTTTTTT. Its translation: CASSLGGDEKLFF.

V usage is TRBV2 and J usage is TRBJ1-4; D uncertain. The V gene's germline CDR1 is SNHLY and CDR2 FYNNEI. Trimming cost V 3 bases and J 8 bases, with 10 bases left between them. This CDR3 contains 13 residues. As DNA, the CDR3 is TGTGCCAGCAGTGAGGGGAGAGGGGAAAAACTGTTTTTT. It translates to CASSEGRGEKLFF.

The rearrangement links TRBV27 to TRBJ2-5; 7 bases line up with TRBD2. The CDR3 sequence is 16 residues long. CDR1 and CDR2 from the germline V gene are MNHEY and SMNVEV (reference sequence). V lost 10 bases and J lost 2; bases outside the gene matches: 16. CDR3 bases: TGTGCCACCTCATACTGGGGGAGGGTGGGACAAGAGACCCAGTACTTC. It is translated as CATSYWGRVGQETQYF.

The rearrangement links TRBV6-2 or TRBV6-3 to TRBJ1-5; unclear D gene. V dropped 5 bases and J dropped 1 base, with 3 bases sitting between them. Germline V gives CDR1 MNHEY, CDR2 SVGEGT. This CDR3 is 12 amino acids long. DNA for the CDR3: TGTGCCAGCAGTATAAGCAATCAGCCCCAGCATTTT. Translating gives CASSISNQPQHF.

This clone came up a few times. CDR3 in amino acids: CASSKGTSPTGELFF. CDR3 nucleotides: TGTGCCAGCAGTAAAGGGACATCCCCCACCGGGGAGCTGTTTTTT. The chain recombines TRBV9 with TRBJ2-2; D is perhaps TRBD1 (6 bases). The CDR3 extends over 15 amino acids. Germline assignment: CDR1 SGDLS and CDR2 YYNGEE. V lost 5 bases to trimming and J lost 4 bases, with 15 bases between them.

This sequence joins TRBV3-1 (or the pseudogene TRBV3-2) and TRBJ2-7, with D uncertain. Germline-derived CDR1 and CDR2 are LGHDT and YNNKEL (reference sequence). V was shortened by 1 base and J by 2 bases, with 6 bases between the two germline ends. The CDR3 extends over 13 amino acids. This CDR3 reads CASSQGTAYEQYF. CDR3 nucleotides: TGTGCCAGCAGCCAAGGGACGGCCTACGAGCAGTACTTC.